This T cell receptor beta chain was recovered during a study of regulatory T cells in long-lasting Graves disease. Study-wide results and caveats: Because few samples were included, accuracy may have been lower.

CDR3-region Arm-PCR and iRepertoire HTBI primers produced the TCR beta libraries. TCRdb independently ran MiXCR on the multiplex PCR reads; one entry per CDR3 protein. The sample shows 390,000 or so distinct CDR3 sequences, about 10% of them seen only once. This clonotype was detected ten times or more. Its antigen is undetermined. Stated time point: newly diagnosed GD, antithyroid drugs for less than 3 months. PBMCs provided the RNA from which the TCR library was made. Germline V gene sequence: CDR1 SGHTA, CDR2 FQGTGA. V gave up 5 bases and J gave up 6 bases, with 18 bases separating them. The CDR3 totals 15 residues. The sample was also linked to a second study, of T cells in Graves' hyperthyroidism and ophthalmopathy. As reported in that work: Stable disease denoted Graves' hyperthyroidism without ophthalmopathy progression within 18 months. Before onset, ophthalmopathy was predicted by the model a median around 6.5 months earlier.

The chain has TRBV7-3 and TRBJ2-3, with TRBD2 as a possible D gene (6 bases). The specimen was peripheral blood mononuclear cells (PBMCs), collected at new diagnosis, from a patient treated with antithyroid drugs. The TCR sequence derives from a young woman with Graves disease. CDR3 in DNA: TGTGCCAGCAGCCTACTTGGAGGGGATGGGGATACGCAGTATTTT. This sequence encodes CASSLLGGDGDTQYF.